The present TCR beta chain was sequenced within a study of radiation and T cells in renal cell carcinoma. Across the whole study: Nephrectomy followed 15 Gy stereotactic body radiation by 4 weeks. The study's findings and limits: No pretreatment tumor biopsies were available for baseline clonotypes.

The CDR3 is 13 amino acids. Trimming shortened V by 6 bases and J by 7 bases, and 15 bases separated the two germline ends. Germline CDR1 reads SNHLY; CDR2 reads FYNNEI. Documented time point: baseline pretreatment blood. The sample's treatment: 15 Gy SBRT to primary tumor, nephrectomy 4 weeks later. Serial blood draws occurred at baseline and 2 and 4 weeks post-SBRT. This renal cell carcinoma was of the clear cell type. In regard to this clone: Antigen: not known.

TCRdb's table, derived via immunoSEQ multiplex PCR, lists solely in-frame clones and lacks some. The sample includes about 150,000 clones, about 88% of them seen just once. The source material was blood, sampled from a patient whose treatment included radiotherapy and nephrectomy. The chain uses TRBV2 and TRBJ1-2, with a possible D match to TRBD1 (5 bases). The source is a woman in her seventies with renal cell carcinoma. Here the CDR3 reads CASSVLRGRGYTF. The CDR3 DNA is TGTGCCAGCAGCGTTTTGAGGGGCCGTGGCTACACCTTC.